Shown below are 12 T cell receptor beta chains from a single sample sequenced in a study of T-cell memory formation after mild COVID-19 (dated by TCRdb to the early 2020s). Libraries were prepared through 5' RACE. The instrument was an Illumina NovaSeq 6000. TCRdb cleaned the public reads at Q25 with fastp, built clones with MiXCR and kept in-frame beta chains. Identical CDR3 protein sequences are pooled into one entry, listed with their most common genes and DNA. The sample table lists about 170,000 distinct CDR3 sequences, roughly 13% of them with a count of one. Of the sample, approximately 3.3% falls within the top ten clones. The sequencing input was PBMCs or a T cell subset sorted from them (not recorded which). These receptors were collected from a man in his late teens or twenties who had mild COVID-19 (a few samples of this study predate the infection). The sample titles of this study are shuffled in the database, so cell type and time point are left out; the donor was told from shared clones.

The chain recombines TRBV4-1 with TRBJ2-5; D is ambiguous. The V gene's germline CDR1 is MGHRA and CDR2 YSYEKL. CDR3 length: 15 amino acids. V was pared by 0 bases and J by 1 base, with 9 bases between. The CDR3 DNA follows: TGCGCCAGCAGCCAAGATTCGGTCACCCAAGAGACCCAGTACTTC. Its protein is CASSQDSVTQETQYF.

This rearrangement joins TRBV6-2 or TRBV6-3 to TRBJ2-1; D is undetermined. The CDR3 loop spans 13 amino acids. Germline CDR1 is MNHEY and CDR2 is SVGEGT. V was cut by 0 bases and J by 9 bases, with 9 bases left in between. CDR3 sequence (DNA): TGTGCCAGCAGTTACTCGACCCCCCCTGAGCAGTTCTTC. Its protein product is CASSYSTPPEQFF.

This clonotype was picked up a small number of times. The chain employs TRBV6-1 and TRBJ2-3, with 8 bases matching TRBD2. The CDR3 runs 15 residues. V lost 6 bases to trimming and J lost 0 bases; unmatched junction nucleotides: 5. In germline, CDR1 is MNHNS, CDR2 SASEGT. The CDR3 reads CASRPSGGSTDTQYF. Written as DNA, the CDR3 is TGTGCCAGCAGACCCAGCGGGGGAAGCACAGATACGCAGTATTTT.

The chain joins TRBV11-2 to TRBJ2-3; a possible D gene is TRBD1 (6 bases). Germline CDR1 is SGHAT and CDR2 is FQNNGV. Trimming pared 5 bases from V and 0 bases from J, leaving 18 bases between. The length of the CDR3 is 17 residues. CDR3 DNA: TGTGCCAGCAGCCCTCTAGGGGGAGCGGAGAGCACAGATACGCAGTATTTT. Protein product: CASSPLGGAESTDTQYF.

This clonotype was picked up a small number of times. This sequence joins TRBV5-6 and TRBJ2-3; 9 bases line up with TRBD2. The CDR3 covers 15 residues. V shed 4 bases, J shed 6 bases, and the junction held 9 bases outside the gene matches. Germline CDR1 and CDR2: SGHDT and YYEEEE. The CDR3 protein is CASSPTSGDRDTQYF. DNA for the CDR3: TGTGCCAGCAGCCCGACTAGCGGAGATCGGGATACGCAGTATTTT. Together with reference TRBV5-6 and TRBJ2-3, the CDR3 gives the full variable domain: DAGVTQSPTHLIKTRGQQVTLRCSPKSGHDTVSWYQQALGQGPQFIFQYYEEEERQRGNFPDRFSGHQFPNYSSELNVNALLLGDSALYLCASSPTSGDRDTQYFGPGTRLTVL.

The rearrangement uses TRBV12-3 or TRBV12-4 and TRBJ2-2, with TRBD2 as a possible D gene (6 bases). V lost 0 bases to trimming and J lost 7 bases, with 9 bases between them. The length of the CDR3 is 14 residues. The CDR3 reads CASSLAAGSGELFF. Here the CDR3 DNA reads TGTGCCAGCAGTTTAGCGGCGGGGAGCGGGGAGCTGTTTTTT.

Only a few counts were recorded for this clonotype. V usage is TRBV6-1 and J usage is TRBJ1-3; D gene ambiguous. The germline V gene encodes CDR1 MNHNS and CDR2 SASEGT. The CDR3 runs 13 residues. V dropped 1 base and J dropped 3 bases, with 4 bases sitting between them. The CDR3 DNA is TGTGCCAGCAGTGAAGTTGTTGGAAACACCATATATTTT. The encoded protein is CASSEVVGNTIYF.

The chain uses TRBV12-3 or TRBV12-4 and TRBJ2-2, with D perhaps assigned TRBD1 or TRBD2 (6 bases each). CDR3 length: 15 residues. Trimming shortened V by 6 bases and J by 5 bases, and 16 bases separated the two germline ends. The CDR3 loop is CASRLQGGYTGELFF. The CDR3, as DNA: TGTGCCAGCAGGCTTCAAGGGGGGTATACCGGGGAGCTGTTTTTT.

This chain links TRBV4-1 with TRBJ2-5; no clear D gene. The CDR3 has 11 residues. Per germline, CDR1 MGHRA and CDR2 YSYEKL. The V end was cut by 1 base, the J end by 10 bases, with 7 bases between. The chain's CDR3 is CASSQGKVQYF. The CDR3 bases are TGCGCCAGCAGCCAAGGAAAAGTCCAGTACTTC.

In its sample, this clonotype was seen a few times. The gene calls are TRBV4-3 and TRBJ1-1; the D is unclear. In germline, CDR1 is LGHNA, CDR2 YSLEER. The CDR3 is made up of 13 amino acids. V lost 0 bases and J 6 bases, leaving 8 bases between the germline ends. The DNA of the CDR3 is TGCGCCAGCAGCCAAGATGGTGATGCTGAAGCTTTCTTT. Amino acid sequence: CASSQDGDAEAFF.

This clonotype showed up just a few times. J is TRBJ1-2 and V is TRBV5-1; D may be TRBD1 (5 bases). There are 14 residues in the CDR3. Trimming removed 0 bases from V and 4 bases from J, with 10 bases in between. Germline CDR1 reads SGHRS; CDR2 reads YFSETQ. The CDR3 protein is CASSLALDIYGYTF. Here the CDR3 DNA reads TGCGCCAGCAGCTTGGCCCTGGACATCTATGGCTACACCTTC.

The chain uses TRBV5-1 and TRBJ2-5; TRBD2 aligns across 7 bases. Trimming removed 4 bases from V and 2 bases from J; junction bases left unmatched: 14. CDR3 length: 17 residues. Germline values: CDR1 SGHRS, CDR2 YFSETQ. The CDR3 reads CASSPASGAPIQETQYF. The CDR3 DNA reads as TGCGCCAGCAGCCCAGCTAGCGGCGCACCCATTCAAGAGACCCAGTACTTC.